This TCR beta chain is from a study of blood T cell repertoires in COVID-19. Study context: Acute-phase and convalescent COVID-19 samples originated in the United States, Italy and Spain. Sample material is recorded as cDNA or gDNA derived from T cells, B-cell-depleted T cells, or PBMCs.

This CDR3 comprises 15 residues. The V gene end was trimmed by 3 bases and the J gene end by 4 bases; junction bases not matched to a gene: 7. CDR1 and CDR2 from the germline V gene are LNHDA and SQIVND (reference sequence). Under the authors' procedure: Quantification of nucleated cells was approximated via reference gene primer amplification. Measured with immunoSEQ multiplex PCR; TCRdb has only the in-frame clones, and not every one. From that table come the V and J calls and clone size; the DNA was used to work out D and trimming. There are approximately 110,000 clones in the sample; around 84% occur only once, and 2.1% lies in the top ten.

The source is a human donor in a cohort sampled during active COVID-19. Sequencing was performed on peripheral blood. This chain joins TRBV19 and TRBJ2-7; the match to TRBD2 covers 9 bases. The CDR3, as DNA: TGTGCCAGTAGTATGGGAGGACTAGCGAGATACGAGCAGTACTTC. It codes for CASSMGGLARYEQYF.